These T cell receptor beta chains were read from a single sample in a study of cytomegalovirus exposure and HLA in healthy donors. This table comes from immunoSEQ multiplex PCR, and its TCRdb copy is limited to in-frame clones, with some not included. Of about 140,000 clones in the sample, around three quarters were seen once. Material: PBMCs. The receptors shown here come from a male donor in good health and CMV-seronegative. The CDR3 runs from the conserved cysteine through the conserved F or W. A D gene is named only where the DNA matches it firmly. Some rows mark clone size as missing; the rest say once, few, many or name a class of expanded clone.

>TRBV19|NA|NA|TRBJ1-6
CASSIARQLLWDYNSPLHF
TGTGCCAGTAGTATAGCCCGACAGTTACTGTGGGACTATAATTCACCCCTCCACTTT
>TRBV19|NA|TRBD1|TRBJ1-2
CASSIGPGQANVNYGYTF
TGTGCCAGTAGTATAGGTCCGGGACAGGCGAATGTGAACTATGGCTACACCTTC
>TRBV18|NA|TRBD1|TRBJ1-3
CASSPGTDGNTIYF
TGTGCCAGCTCACCTGGGACAGATGGAAACACCATATATTTT
>TRBV5-6|few|TRBD1|TRBJ1-5
CASSPRGGGGQPQHF
TGTGCCAGCAGCCCTCGAGGGGGCGGGGGGCAGCCCCAGCATTTT
>TRBV5-4|NA|TRBD1|TRBJ2-7
CASSFWTGDDEQYF
TGTGCCAGCAGCTTTTGGACAGGCGACGACGAGCAGTACTTC
>TRBV10-2|NA|TRBD2|TRBJ2-3
CASTEPGGSWDTQYF
TGCGCCAGCACCGAGCCGGGCGGGAGTTGGGATACGCAGTATTTT
>TRBV27|few|NA|TRBJ2-5
CASWFQEETQYF
TGTGCCAGCTGGTTTCAAGAGGAGACCCAGTACTTC
>TRBV7-2|NA|NA|TRBJ2-1
CASSHLRGSSYNEQFF
TGTGCCAGCAGCCACCTTCGAGGGAGCTCCTACAATGAGCAGTTCTTC
>TRBV10-3|NA|NA|TRBJ1-5
CASGGAGEYTQPQHF
TGTGCCTCCGGGGGGGCAGGGGAATACACTCAGCCCCAGCATTTT
>TRBV5-1|NA|NA|TRBJ1-2
CASSLSQGLDYGYTF
TGCGCCAGCAGCTTGTCTCAGGGGCTGGACTATGGCTACACCTTC
>TRBV11-2|NA|NA|TRBJ2-5
CASSLVEGVGETQYF
TGTGCCAGCAGCTTAGTTGAGGGGGTTGGAGAGACCCAGTACTTC
>TRBV7-6|NA|NA|TRBJ2-7
CASSLFRSSYEQYF
TGTGCCAGCAGCTTATTCAGGTCCTCCTACGAGCAGTACTTC
>TRBV5-8|few|TRBD2|TRBJ2-3
CASSPGLADLTSTDTQYF
TGTGCCAGCAGCCCAGGACTAGCGGACCTGACTAGCACAGATACGCAGTATTTT
>TRBV5-5|NA|TRBD1|TRBJ1-2
CASSPAGDRAPGYTF
TGTGCCAGCAGCCCCGCTGGCGACAGGGCCCCCGGCTACACCTTC
>TRBV28|NA|TRBD2|TRBJ2-3
CASSQLAGGTDTQYF
TGTGCCAGCAGCCAACTAGCGGGAGGAACAGATACGCAGTATTTT
>TRBV7-3|NA|NA|TRBJ1-1
CASRDRGNTEAFF
TGTGCCAGCAGGGATCGCGGGAACACTGAAGCTTTCTTT
>TRBV4-3|NA|NA|TRBJ1-4
CASSQSNAGPGVVATNEKLFF
TGCGCCAGCAGCCAATCGAATGCGGGGCCCGGAGTAGTTGCAACTAATGAAAAACTGTTTTTT